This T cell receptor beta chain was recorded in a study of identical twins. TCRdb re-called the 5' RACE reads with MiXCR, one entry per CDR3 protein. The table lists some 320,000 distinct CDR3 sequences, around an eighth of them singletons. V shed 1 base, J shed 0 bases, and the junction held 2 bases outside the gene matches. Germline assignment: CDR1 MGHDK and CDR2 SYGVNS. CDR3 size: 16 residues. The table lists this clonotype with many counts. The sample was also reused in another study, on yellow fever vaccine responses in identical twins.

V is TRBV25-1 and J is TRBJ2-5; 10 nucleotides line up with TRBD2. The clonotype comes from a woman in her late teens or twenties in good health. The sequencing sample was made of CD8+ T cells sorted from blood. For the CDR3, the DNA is TGTGCCAGCAGTGAATGGCTAGCGGGGGACCAAGAGACCCAGTACTTC. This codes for CASSEWLAGDQETQYF.